This is a list of T cell receptor beta chains from one sample in a study of blood T cell repertoires in COVID-19. Sequencing was performed with immunoSEQ multiplex PCR; in TCRdb, only in-frame clones are kept and a portion is missing. The table lists nearly 95,000 clones, 70% to 90% of them singletons. What was sequenced was peripheral blood. These TCRs come from a human donor with acute or convalescent COVID-19. The donor label of this sample is uncertain. Each CDR3 is given with its conserved first and last residue. Part of the rows lack a size; the others show once, few, many or a class for expanded clones.

abundance,v_gene,CDR3aa
-,TRBV7-9,CASSLVGASDTQYF
-,TRBV14,CASSPSYYEQYF
few,TRBV5-1,CASSLALGEDGYTF
-,TRBV2,CASSEGGGNPYEQYF
-,TRBV28,CASQRDRGTDTQYF
-,TRBV7-3,CASSLGGPSAGSKNIQYF
-,TRBV2,CASSKTGSGNTIYF
once,TRBV18,CASSLQGRDGKLFF
-,TRBV14,CASSTRTAATIYF
-,TRBV5-1,CASSHFSGGGNEQFF
-,TRBV9,CASSVRPRGDEQFF
-,TRBV27,CASSASGQGIYEQYF
-,TRBV7-2,CASSSPTGGSQPQHF
-,TRBV7-8,CASSLDRGDTQYF
-,TRBV25-1,CASTKLAGTQNEQFF
-,TRBV19,CASSSPGQGNYGYTF
-,TRBV18,CASSPGTGANEKLFF
-,TRBV11-1,CASSPLGGYEQYF
-,TRBV19,CASSVGDYLYEQYF
-,TRBV5-1,CASSLGTGGKQPQHF
-,TRBV6-2/TRBV6-3,CASSYTETQYF
-,TRBV6-5,CASKGTGDQPQHF
-,TRBV6-5,CASSSSGFDTEAFF
-,TRBV5-1,CASSLAGVRSYEQYF
-,TRBV7-9,CASPVVAGSDEQFF
-,TRBV29-1,CSGLTGAYEQYF
-,TRBV19,CASSRDRAAEQYF
-,TRBV28,CASSELAGGPAKNIQYF
once,TRBV6-2/TRBV6-3,CASSYYGEGVNTEAFF
once,TRBV29-1,CSVMTGEETQYF
once,TRBV6-6,CAILRTGTDTQYF
many,TRBV19,CASSMGGTGHEKLFF
few,TRBV5-1,CASSLTPYSNQPQHF
-,TRBV6-6,CASSYANQGQPQHF
-,TRBV28,CASREGGYNEQFF
-,TRBV29-1,CSVPGQANYGYTF
-,TRBV5-4,CASSLGGQTYEQYF
-,TRBV6-1,CASSDQGQRDTQYF
-,TRBV24-1,CATSAPGTGSYEQYF
-,TRBV6-4,CASSEAGGSTDTQYF
-,TRBV5-1,CASSLASSGGIQETQYF
-,TRBV11-3,CASSPGGTSGGSGELFF
once,TRBV6-2/TRBV6-3,CASSYSTGEYYEQYF
-,TRBV7-8,CASSPELAGRRYEQYF
-,TRBV30,CAWSRRGGRDEQFF
-,TRBV5-8,CASTTRRTGGHGYTF
-,TRBV7-3,CASSLSASGGTQYF
-,TRBV10-2,CASSYIGGVEAFF
-,TRBV11-2,CASSLERQGLEQYF
-,TRBV11-3,CASSAGSNYGYTF
-,TRBV6-5,CASSSSGSGANVLTF
few,TRBV6-2/TRBV6-3,CASSLLAPSYEQYF
-,TRBV11-2,CASSRGGVNSNQPQHF
-,TRBV11-2,CASIPGGARAETQYF
-,TRBV4-1,CASSQDLSRNYEQYF
-,TRBV11-2,CASSLTSGGPRTDTQYF
-,TRBV7-3,CASSLGGQARQETQYF
once,TRBV30,CAWSVGRGSSYEQYF